This TCR beta chain comes out of a study of T cells in Graves' hyperthyroidism and ophthalmopathy (dated by TCRdb to about 2019). Notes on the research overall: Peripheral blood was collected at initial diagnosis, before any treatment. To identify TCR V-J signatures that set the groups apart, the researchers used a discovery cohort of 95 to 100 patients, made up of fewer than 50 with Graves' ophthalmopathy and some 55 with stable Graves' hyperthyroidism. Prospective prediction of ophthalmopathy was tested in an independent validation cohort consisting of some 20 hyperthyroidism patients and around 17 patients who later progressed to ophthalmopathy. The 75 to 100 discovery patients were divided at random into training and test sets in a 7:3 ratio. In about 6 Graves' hyperthyroidism patients, the study also compared T-cell repertoires from thyroid tissue with T-cell repertoires from blood. Following sampling, methimazole starting at 30 mg daily was given to hyperthyroidism patients, and high-dose intravenous methylprednisolone was given to ophthalmopathy patients. The paper describes TCR Vbeta CDR3 sequencing of more than 120 peripheral blood samples, made up of 40 to 45 ophthalmopathy patients, around 78 hyperthyroidism patients and 17 progressor patients.

Amplification of TCR beta CDR3 regions was carried out from RNA transcripts. The first round of RT-PCR for the TCR CDR3 was performed with the HTBI primer set and the Qiagen OneStep RT-PCR kit. Libraries were constructed in a second round of multiplex PCR, after which size selection and purification were carried out. Paired-end sequencing of the libraries was performed with 100 bp reads on an Illumina HiSeq2000. The original pipeline was this. Raw data were processed with SOAPnuke, discarding reads with adapters, uncalled bases, mean Phred below 15, or no exact constant-primer or identifier match. COPE v1.2.5 was used to merge high-quality paired reads, and clonotypes were defined as unique nucleotide sequences. MiTCR v1.1 was used to align the clonotypes against IMGT TRBV, TRBD and TRBJ reference segments. The analysis was restricted to V-J combinations with a frequency above 0.0001, which together covered approximately 99% of the repertoires. The TCS score was defined as the ratio of F50 (clonal expansion) to E x V (chaos), calculated using BLOSUM62-based TCRdist between CDR3 peptides within each V-J. Welch's t-statistics and random forest reduced 450 to 600 V-J features to roughly 13, which were used in a naive Bayes classifier (R e1071). Using fastp trimming at Q25 and MiXCR clonotype assembly, TCRdb reanalyzed the public sequencing data and kept in-frame beta chains. Rows with a matching CDR3 protein are joined into one entry that keeps the most common DNA and genes. Here the V and J calls rest on TCRdb's processing, not on the authors' analysis. The sample table records 550,000 to 600,000 distinct CDR3 sequences; about a sixth of these occur just once. The ten largest clonotypes hold approximately 20% of the sample.

A patient counted as having stable Graves' hyperthyroidism if no progression to ophthalmopathy occurred over 18 months of follow-up. Hyperthyroidism patients were newly diagnosed, with disease duration under 2 months, and aged 18 to 65 years. Exclusion was applied to patients with uncontrolled infections, other autoimmune diseases, pregnancy or lactation. Clinical symptoms, serum thyroxine and TRAb, thyroid ultrasound, and orbital computed tomography formed the basis for the diagnoses. Ficoll-Paque density gradient centrifugation was used to isolate PBMCs from around 10 ml of fresh peripheral blood. Total RNA was extracted with Trizol reagent, and quality was checked on an Agilent 2100 Bioanalyzer. The junction carries 14 bases between V and J, which are trimmed by 3 bases and 3 bases respectively. From the germline V gene, CDR1 is MDHEN and CDR2 is SYDVKM. The CDR3, cysteine through phenylalanine, is 15 amino acids long. The DNA shown is the 45-base CDR3, in frame from base 1.

This clonotype has at least ten counts. It has no known antigen specificity. No per-base quality is available; no much larger clone lies one base away. The full study reports these points: Most expanded thyroid clonotypes (frequency above 0.001) were also detected in blood, a finding suggesting that blood repertoires may reflect thyroid immune responses. In validation, the model predicted progression to ophthalmopathy with roughly 66% sensitivity and 72.22% specificity, a median of approximately 6.5 months before onset. No statistical method was used to set the sample size in advance, and investigators knew the group allocation. In cross-validation, a model built on a 13 V-J signature told ophthalmopathy apart from stable hyperthyroidism with approximately 90% sensitivity and about 81% specificity, and in testing the same model reached 80%/75%.

The sequenced sample consisted of blood. The TCR comes from a woman younger than 35 with Graves' hyperthyroidism. Recombination connected TRBV28 to TRBJ1-1; D gene: possibly TRBD1, on 6 matching bases. The DNA reads TGTGCCAGCAGTTTCCCTCGAGGGGGGGACACTGAAGCTTTCTTT. Its translation is CASSFPRGGDTEAFF.